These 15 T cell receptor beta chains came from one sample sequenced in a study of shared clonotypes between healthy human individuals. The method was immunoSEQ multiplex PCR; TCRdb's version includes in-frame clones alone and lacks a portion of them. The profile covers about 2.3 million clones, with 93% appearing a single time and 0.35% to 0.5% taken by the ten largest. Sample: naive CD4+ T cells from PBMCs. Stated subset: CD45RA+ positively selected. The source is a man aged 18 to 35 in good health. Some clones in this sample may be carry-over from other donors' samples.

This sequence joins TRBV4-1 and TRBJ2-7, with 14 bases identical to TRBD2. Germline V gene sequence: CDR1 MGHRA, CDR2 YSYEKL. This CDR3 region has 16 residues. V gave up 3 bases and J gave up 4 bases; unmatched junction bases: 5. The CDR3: CASSQGLAGVGYEQYF. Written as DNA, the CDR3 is TGCGCCAGCAGCCAGGGACTAGCGGGAGTAGGATACGAGCAGTACTTC.

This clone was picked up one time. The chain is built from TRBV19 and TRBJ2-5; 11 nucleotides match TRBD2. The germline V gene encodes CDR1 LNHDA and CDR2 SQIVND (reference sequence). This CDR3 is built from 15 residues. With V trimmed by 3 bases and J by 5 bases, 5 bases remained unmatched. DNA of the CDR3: TGTGCCAGTAGTATCCTAGCGGGAGGATGGGAGACCCAGTACTTC. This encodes CASSILAGGWETQYF. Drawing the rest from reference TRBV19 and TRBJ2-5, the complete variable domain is DGGITQSPKYLFRKEGQNVTLSCEQNLNHDAMYWYRQDPGQGLRLIYYSQIVNDFQKGDIAEGYSVSREKKESFPLTVTSAQKNPTAFYLCASSILAGGWETQYFGPGTRLLVL.

The chain's CDR3 is CASSPGHSPTEQYF. Written as DNA, the CDR3 is TGTGCCAGCAGCCCGGGACATTCCCCAACCGAGCAGTACTTC. J is TRBJ2-7 and V is TRBV5-8; a possible D gene is TRBD1 (6 bases). The CDR3 is 14 residues long. V dropped 4 bases and J dropped 6 bases, with 17 bases sitting between them. Per germline, CDR1 SGHTS and CDR2 YDEGEE.

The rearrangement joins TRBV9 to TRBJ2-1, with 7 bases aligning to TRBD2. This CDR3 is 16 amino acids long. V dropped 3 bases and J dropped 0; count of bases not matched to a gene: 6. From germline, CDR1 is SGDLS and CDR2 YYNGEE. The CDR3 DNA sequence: TGTGCCAGCAGCGAGACTAGCCCCATCTCCTACAATGAGCAGTTCTTC. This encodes CASSETSPISYNEQFF. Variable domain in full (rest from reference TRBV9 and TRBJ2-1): DSGVTQTPKHLITATGQRVTLRCSPRSGDLSVYWYQQSLDQGLQFLIQYYNGEERAKGNILERFSAQQFPDLHSELNLSSLELGDSALYFCASSETSPISYNEQFFGPGTRLTVL.

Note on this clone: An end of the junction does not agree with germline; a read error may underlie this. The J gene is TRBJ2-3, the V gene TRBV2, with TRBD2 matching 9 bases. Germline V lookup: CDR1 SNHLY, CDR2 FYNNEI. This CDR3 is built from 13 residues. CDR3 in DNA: TGTGCCAGCAGTGTATATCTCGGGCGGGAGGGCCAGTTT. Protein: CASSVYLGREGQF.

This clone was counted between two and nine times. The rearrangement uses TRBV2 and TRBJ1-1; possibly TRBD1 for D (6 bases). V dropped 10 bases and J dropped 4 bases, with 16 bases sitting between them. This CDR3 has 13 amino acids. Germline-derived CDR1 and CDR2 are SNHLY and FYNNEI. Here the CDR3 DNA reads TGTGCCACTGGACAGCATAAGAGCACTGAAGCTTTCTTT. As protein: CATGQHKSTEAFF. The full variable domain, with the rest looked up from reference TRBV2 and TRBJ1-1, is EPEVTQTPSHQVTQMGQEVILRCVPISNHLYFYWYRQILGQKVEFLVSFYNNEISEKSEIFDDQFSVERPDGSNFTLKIRSTKLEDSAMYFCATGQHKSTEAFFGQGTRLTVV.

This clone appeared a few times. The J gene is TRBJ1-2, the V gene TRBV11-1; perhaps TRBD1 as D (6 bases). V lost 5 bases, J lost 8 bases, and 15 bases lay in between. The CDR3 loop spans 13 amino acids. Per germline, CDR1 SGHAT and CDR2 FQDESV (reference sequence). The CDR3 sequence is CASSPNTGTGYTF. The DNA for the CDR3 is TGTGCCAGCAGCCCGAACACAGGGACGGGCTACACCTTC. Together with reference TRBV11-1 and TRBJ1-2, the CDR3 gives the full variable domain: EAEVAQSPRYKITEKSQAVAFWCDPISGHATLYWYRQILGQGPELLVQFQDESVVDDSQLPKDRFSAERLKGVDSTLKIQPAELGDSAMYLCASSPNTGTGYTFGSGTRLTVV.

CDR3 sequence reads: CSGATRDRYYEQYF. As DNA, the CDR3 is TGCAGCGGAGCCACCCGGGACCGATACTACGAGCAGTACTTC. This rearrangement joins TRBV29-1 to TRBJ2-7; D is perhaps TRBD1 or TRBD2 (5 bases each). CDR3 length: 14 amino acids. Germline-derived CDR1 and CDR2 are SQVTM and ANQGSEA. The V end was cut by 7 bases, the J end by 3 bases, with 19 bases between.

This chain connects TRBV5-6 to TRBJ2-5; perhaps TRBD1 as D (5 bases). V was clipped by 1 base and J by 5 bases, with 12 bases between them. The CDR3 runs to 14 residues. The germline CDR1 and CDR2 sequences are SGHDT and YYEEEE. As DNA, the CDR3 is TGTGCCAGCAGCTTGTATTCAGGGTTTGAGACCCAGTACTTC. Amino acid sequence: CASSLYSGFETQYF. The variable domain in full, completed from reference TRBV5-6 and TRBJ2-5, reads DAGVTQSPTHLIKTRGQQVTLRCSPKSGHDTVSWYQQALGQGPQFIFQYYEEEERQRGNFPDRFSGHQFPNYSSELNVNALLLGDSALYLCASSLYSGFETQYFGPGTRLLVL.

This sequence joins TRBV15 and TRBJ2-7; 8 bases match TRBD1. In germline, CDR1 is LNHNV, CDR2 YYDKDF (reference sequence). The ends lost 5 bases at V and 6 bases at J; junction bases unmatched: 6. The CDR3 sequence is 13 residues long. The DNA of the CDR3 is TGTGCCACCAGCCCCAGGGGGCGGGGCGAGCAGTACTTC. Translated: CATSPRGRGEQYF.

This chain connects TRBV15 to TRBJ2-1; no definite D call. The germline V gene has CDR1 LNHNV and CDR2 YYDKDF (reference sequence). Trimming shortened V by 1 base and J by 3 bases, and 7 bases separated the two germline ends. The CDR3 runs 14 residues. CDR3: CATSRGANYNEQFF. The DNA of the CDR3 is TGTGCCACCAGCAGAGGGGCAAACTACAATGAGCAGTTCTTC.

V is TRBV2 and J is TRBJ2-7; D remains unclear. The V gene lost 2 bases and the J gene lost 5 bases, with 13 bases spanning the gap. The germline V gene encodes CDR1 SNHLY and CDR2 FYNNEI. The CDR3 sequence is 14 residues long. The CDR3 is CASSETSQADEQYF. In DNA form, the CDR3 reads TGTGCCAGCAGTGAAACATCGCAGGCCGACGAGCAGTACTTC.

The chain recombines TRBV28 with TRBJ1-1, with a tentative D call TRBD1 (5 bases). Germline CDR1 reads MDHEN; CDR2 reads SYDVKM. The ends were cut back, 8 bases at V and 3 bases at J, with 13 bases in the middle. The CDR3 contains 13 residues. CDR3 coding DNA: TGTGCCAGCGGTCCGGGACCCGACACTGAAGCTTTCTTT. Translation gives CASGPGPDTEAFF.

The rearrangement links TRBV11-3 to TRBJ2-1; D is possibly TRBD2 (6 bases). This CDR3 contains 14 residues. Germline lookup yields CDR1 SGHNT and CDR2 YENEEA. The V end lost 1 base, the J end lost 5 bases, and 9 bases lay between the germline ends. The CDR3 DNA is TGTGCCAGCAGCTTAGCGGGGGTTAACAATGAGCAGTTCTTC. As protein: CASSLAGVNNEQFF.

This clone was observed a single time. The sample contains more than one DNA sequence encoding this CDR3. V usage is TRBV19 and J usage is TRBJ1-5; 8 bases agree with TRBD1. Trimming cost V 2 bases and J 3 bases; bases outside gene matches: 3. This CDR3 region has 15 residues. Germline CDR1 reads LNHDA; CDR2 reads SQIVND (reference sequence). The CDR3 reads CASSIRTGNNQPQHF. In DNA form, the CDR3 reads TGTGCCAGTAGTATAAGGACAGGGAACAATCAGCCCCAGCATTTT.